The rows below give T cell receptor beta chains drawn from one sample of a study of CD8 T cells in ankylosing spondylitis. TCRdb itself ran the 5' RACE reads through MiXCR, one entry per CDR3 protein. The table has some 340,000 distinct CDR3 sequences, over 12% seen once. Sequencing was done on a sample of blood, either unsorted or a sorted T cell fraction (not recorded which). These receptors were collected from a male donor with ankylosing spondylitis or in good health (not recorded which). The CDR3 runs from the conserved cysteine through the conserved F or W. Each record gives: clone size, J gene, V gene, D gene, CDR3 DNA, CDR3 protein. D genes are given only for firm matches. Not all rows give a size; the values are once, few, many and, for expanded clones, a class.

NA	TRBJ1-1	TRBV9	NA	TGTGCCAGCAGCGTAGTGTTAAACACTGAAGCTTTCTTT	CASSVVLNTEAFF
many	TRBJ1-5	TRBV24-1	NA	TGTGCCACCAGTTCCGGGTATAGCAATCAGCCCCAGCATTTT	CATSSGYSNQPQHF
NA	TRBJ2-7	TRBV20-1	NA	TGCAGTGCTGTAACGGGTTACGAGCAGTACTTC	CSAVTGYEQYF
few	TRBJ2-2	TRBV29-1	NA	TGCAGCGTGAGGGCGGAGAACACCGGGGAGCTGTTTTTT	CSVRAENTGELFF
NA	TRBJ2-1	TRBV6-1	TRBD1	TGTGCCAGCAGTAGCCGGGACAGGGGGCTCGATGAGCAGTTCTTC	CASSSRDRGLDEQFF
NA	TRBJ2-7	TRBV10-3	NA	TGTGCCGCTCGCCCTGGCCAGGGTGCCGGGCAGTACTTC	CAARPGQGAGQYF
few	TRBJ2-1	TRBV3-1	NA	TGTGCCAGCAGCCAAGATCCGGAGCGGCTCTACAATGAGCAGTTCTTC	CASSQDPERLYNEQFF
few	TRBJ2-3	TRBV20-1	TRBD2	TGCAGTGCTCCCAAAGGCGGGGGATCCCCTAGCACAGATACGCAGTATTTT	CSAPKGGGSPSTDTQYF
many	TRBJ2-5	TRBV20-1	TRBD2	TGCAGTGCTAGAGATGCGACTAGCGGGGAAGAGACCCAGTACTTC	CSARDATSGEETQYF
few	TRBJ1-5	TRBV12-3/TRBV12-4	NA	TGTGCCAGCAGTTTAGCGCTCACGGCGAGCAATCAGCCCCAGCATTTT	CASSLALTASNQPQHF
many	TRBJ1-2	TRBV11-2	TRBD1	TGTGCCAGCAGCAGAGGCTGGACAGGAAACTATGGCTACACCTTC	CASSRGWTGNYGYTF
few	TRBJ1-5	TRBV6-1	NA	TGTGCCAGCAGTGTGTCGGGGGGCGATCAGCCCCAGCATTTT	CASSVSGGDQPQHF
NA	TRBJ1-2	TRBV12-3/TRBV12-4	NA	TGTGCCAGCAGTGTATCTACGGGAAGTTGGGTGGGAATCTATGGCTACACCTTC	CASSVSTGSWVGIYGYTF
NA	TRBJ2-2	TRBV9	TRBD2	TGTGCCAGCAGCGTAGGGGCTAGCGGGAGCACCGGGGAGCTGTTTTTT	CASSVGASGSTGELFF
once	TRBJ1-4	TRBV2	NA	TGTGCTTCTAGGAGGCTCCAGGGGACTAATGAAAAACTGTTTTTT	CASRRLQGTNEKLFF
NA	TRBJ1-1	TRBV6-5	TRBD1	TGTGCCAGCAGTTACACAGACAGGGCCACTGAAGCTTTCTTT	CASSYTDRATEAFF
NA	TRBJ2-1	TRBV7-2	NA	TGTGCCAGCAGCTTAACTCCGGAGCGGTTCTTC	CASSLTPERFF
few	TRBJ1-2	TRBV5-1	NA	TGCGCCAGCAGCTTGACCCCCCAGGACGGCTACACCTTC	CASSLTPQDGYTF
few	TRBJ1-2	TRBV5-5	TRBD1	TGTGCCAGCAGCTTGGACAGGGGTTTAATAGGCTACACCTTC	CASSLDRGLIGYTF
once	TRBJ2-3	TRBV7-2	NA	TGTGCCAGCAGCTTAGGTCGGGCCCTTAGCACAGATACGCAGTATTTT	CASSLGRALSTDTQYF
many	TRBJ2-5	TRBV6-2/TRBV6-3	NA	TGTGCCAGCAGTTACCACAGCGGGCAAGAGACCCAGTACTTC	CASSYHSGQETQYF
NA	TRBJ2-1	TRBV12-5	TRBD2	TGTGCTAGTGGTTTGCCCCGGACTAGCGGGAGAAATGAGCAGTTCTTC	CASGLPRTSGRNEQFF
NA	TRBJ2-7	TRBV15	TRBD2	TGTGCCACCAGCAGAGGGTTAGCGGGAGGGCTAAGGATATTCTACGAGCAGTACTTC	CATSRGLAGGLRIFYEQYF
many	TRBJ1-4	TRBV12-3/TRBV12-4	NA	TGTGCCAGCAGTTTCCTTGGGCCTGGGGGTGAAAAACTGTTTTTT	CASSFLGPGGEKLFF